This T cell receptor beta chain was identified in a study of OX40 agonist ivuxolimab in advanced cancers. Study summary: Intravenous ivuxolimab at 0.01 to 10 mg/kg was given to patients every 2 weeks. The study's findings and limits: With doses of 0.1 to 3.0 mg/kg, CD4+ and CD8+ blood T cells had undergone clonal expansion by week 6. Among some nonresponders, normalized T-cell clonal expansion was also low.

Generated by immunoSEQ multiplex PCR, the TCRdb table keeps only in-frame clones and is missing some. Found here are approximately 62,000 clones, 90% to 95% of them singletons; the top ten hold around an eighth. This CDR3 is built from 14 residues. CDR1 is SNHLY and CDR2 is FYNNEI in the germline V gene. The J segment lost 3 bases and the V segment lost 11 bases, leaving 8 bases of the junction unmatched. A note on this clone: The target antigen is unknown.

This chain uses TRBV2 with TRBJ2-1; TRBD2 matches at 9 bases. The sequenced sample was CD4+ or CD8+ T cells sorted from blood, obtained in a trial of the OX40 agonist ivuxolimab. The sequence derives from an adult with an advanced solid tumor such as melanoma, head and neck, liver or kidney cancer. The CDR3, as DNA: TGTGCCGCCCCACTAGCGGGTGTCTACAATGAGCAGTTCTTC. As protein: CAAPLAGVYNEQFF.